This TCR beta chain was sequenced during a study of blood T cell repertoires in COVID-19. Study-level background: Acute and convalescent COVID-19 specimens originated in the United States, Italy and Spain.

The CDR3 length is 14 residues. Per the germline V gene, CDR1 is MNHEY and CDR2 is SVGAGI. V lost 2 bases and J 6 bases, leaving 11 bases between the germline ends. Cohorts were based on clinical histories the participants reported. Recovered status in Cohort 3 required two negative PCRs, clearance, or symptom resolution. In the authors' workflow: Reference gene primer amplification in the assay estimated nucleated cell counts. Here immunoSEQ multiplex PCR was the method, and the copy in TCRdb shows in-frame clones only, minus some. Clone size and the V and J calls come from that table; the DNA yielded D and trimming. Counted here are approximately 200,000 clones, around 84% occurring once; the ten biggest clones make up more than 2.5%.

The chain couples TRBV6-5 to TRBJ2-1; D perhaps matches TRBD2 (5 bases). Sequenced material: PBMCs or T cells enriched from blood (not recorded which). This TCR was recovered from a young woman who had recovered from COVID-19. CDR3 nucleotides: TGTGCCAGCAGTTACGCCTGGGGAGCCAATGAGCAGTTCTTC. As protein: CASSYAWGANEQFF.